This record looks at one T cell receptor beta chain sequence and its context. The CDR3 spans 14 residues. Trimming took 2 bases from V and 7 from J, leaving 14 bases between them. Germline CDR1 and CDR2: WSHSY and SAAADI. The data derive from a study of T cell repertoires in ileal Crohn's disease. Per sample, around 500 nanograms of biopsy DNA were TCRB immunosequenced. The table came from immunoSEQ multiplex PCR; TCRdb's copy has only in-frame clones and leaves some out. Counted here are 15,000 to 20,000 clones, 65% to 85% occurring once; the ten biggest clones make up under 6%. The TCR comes from an adult with Crohn's disease. This chain links TRBV10-2 with TRBJ1-2; D is possibly TRBD1 (6 bases). Sequencing was done on a sample of ileal tissue. CDR3 residues: CASSEATGSAGYTF. The CDR3 coding sequence is TGCGCCAGCAGTGAGGCAACAGGGTCGGCTGGCTACACCTTC.